The 26 T cell receptor beta chains given below trace back to one sample, sequenced in a study of human T cells and chemical hapten exposure. One entry per CDR3 protein, called by TCRdb with MiXCR from the RACE reads. The sample has roughly 200,000 distinct CDR3 sequences, about 22% seen once. The time point is: patch test 3, about 24 weeks after DPC sensitization. Treatment meaning: therapeutic diphenylcyclopropenone sensitization with weekly scalp DPC. The sample here was whole blood, taken in connection with sensitization to the hapten diphenylcyclopropenone (DPC). Receptors originate from a woman between 35 and 50 years old with alopecia areata. Some clones in this sample may be carry-over from other donors' samples.

This clonotype was seen once. This chain connects TRBV7-2 to TRBJ2-4; 9 positions match TRBD1. Germline V CDR1 and CDR2: SGHTA, FQGNSA. This CDR3 is 19 amino acids long. V shed 6 bases, J shed 0 bases, and the junction held 15 bases outside the gene matches. The CDR3 loop is CASRAQGAQGLPAKNIQYF. The CDR3, as DNA: TGTGCCAGCAGAGCACAGGGGGCCCAAGGCCTTCCAGCCAAAAACATTCAGTACTTC. Full variable domain (remainder filled in from reference TRBV7-2 and TRBJ2-4): GAGVSQSPSNKVTEKGKDVELRCDPISGHTALYWYRQSLGQGLEFLIYFQGNSAPDKSGLPSDRFSAERTGGSVSTLTIQRTQQEDSAVYLCASRAQGAQGLPAKNIQYFGAGTRLSVL.

This clonotype has a handful of counts. The V and J genes are TRBV7-9 and TRBJ1-4, with no clear D. From germline, CDR1 is SEHNR and CDR2 FQNEAQ (reference sequence). V shed 4 bases and J shed 4 bases, with 4 bases lying between them. The CDR3 sequence is 12 residues long. CDR3 sequence: CASSYDNEKLFF. The CDR3 region has the DNA TGTGCCAGCAGCTACGATAATGAAAAACTGTTTTTT.

This chain links TRBV9 with TRBJ2-2, with 11 bases aligning to TRBD1. Trimming cost V 5 bases and J 8 bases; bases outside gene matches: 8. The CDR3 runs to 15 residues. Per the germline V gene, CDR1 is SGDLS and CDR2 is YYNGEE. CDR3 bases: TGTGCCAGCAGTCTCAGGACAGGGGGCTTGGGGGAGCTGTTTTTT. It codes for CASSLRTGGLGELFF.

This clonotype was seen a few times. This chain links TRBV4-3 with TRBJ1-5; no definite D call. Germline CDR1 reads LGHNA; CDR2 reads YSLEER. Trimming took off 2 bases at V and 2 bases at J, with 4 bases between the two ends. This CDR3 is built from 13 residues. CDR3 residues: CASSQQGNQPQHF. The CDR3 DNA sequence: TGCGCCAGCAGCCAACAGGGCAATCAGCCCCAGCATTTT.

This chain joins TRBV6-5 and TRBJ1-1, with D possibly TRBD1 on 5 matching bases. This CDR3 spans 13 amino acids. V was clipped by 6 bases and J by 4 bases, with 12 bases between them. The germline V gene encodes CDR1 MNHEY and CDR2 SVGAGI. The CDR3 reads CASRGPLGTEAFF. In nucleotides, the CDR3 is TGTGCCAGCAGGGGACCGCTAGGCACTGAAGCTTTCTTT.

This clonotype came up a few times. This chain connects TRBV28 to TRBJ2-1; TRBD2 matches at 7 bases. The CDR3 consists of 15 residues. The V and J ends lost 3 bases and 4 bases, in that order; junction bases with no gene match: 6. CDR1 is MDHEN, CDR2 SYDVKM, per germline. CDR3 region: CASSFAGRVYNEQFF. As DNA, the CDR3 is TGTGCCAGCAGTTTTGCGGGGAGGGTTTACAATGAGCAGTTCTTC.

V is TRBV12-3 or TRBV12-4 and J is TRBJ2-5, with TRBD2 as a possible D gene (6 bases). Trimming stripped 5 bases from V and 5 bases from J, with 15 bases between. There are 14 residues in the CDR3. The CDR3 reads CASSMGLAVETQYF. CDR3 DNA: TGTGCCAGCAGTATGGGACTTGCTGTCGAGACCCAGTACTTC.

The J gene is TRBJ2-2, the V gene TRBV7-9; 12 nucleotides line up with TRBD2. The CDR3 sequence is 16 residues long. Germline-derived CDR1 and CDR2 are SEHNR and FQNEAQ (reference sequence). V was pared by 5 bases and J by 5 bases, with 6 bases of the junction left unmatched. The CDR3 DNA is TGTGCCAGCAGCCCGACTAGCGGGAGTAAAACCGGGGAGCTGTTTTTT. It encodes CASSPTSGSKTGELFF.

The table lists this clonotype with a few counts. The chain has TRBV28 and TRBJ1-2, with TRBD1 identical over 7 bases. The CDR3 sequence is 13 residues long. CDR1 MDHEN and CDR2 SYDVKM come from the germline V gene. The V gene end was trimmed by 4 bases and the J gene end by 6 bases; junction bases not matched to a gene: 5. The DNA of the CDR3 is TGTGCCAGCAGTTCCTCAGACAGGGATGGCTACACCTTC. Its translation is CASSSSDRDGYTF.

V and J are TRBV11-2 and TRBJ2-2; 7 nucleotides agree with TRBD2. The ends lost 6 bases at V and 1 base at J; junction bases unmatched: 8. Germline V gives CDR1 SGHAT, CDR2 FQNNGV. The length of the CDR3 is 16 residues. The CDR3 region has the DNA TGTGCCAGCAGACGCTGGGGGGGGAGGAACACCGGGGAGCTGTTTTTT. Translated, it gives CASRRWGGRNTGELFF.

Only a few counts were recorded for this clonotype. The genes are TRBV28 and TRBJ2-1; tentatively, D is TRBD2 (6 bases). In germline, CDR1 is MDHEN, CDR2 SYDVKM. The ends were cut back, 4 bases at V and 0 bases at J, with 13 bases in the middle. The CDR3 has 16 amino acids. This CDR3 reads CASSSVSGVSYNEQFF. CDR3 DNA: TGTGCCAGCAGTTCGGTTTCGGGGGTCTCCTACAATGAGCAGTTCTTC. The whole variable domain, filled in from reference TRBV28 and TRBJ2-1, reads DVKVTQSSRYLVKRTGEKVFLECVQDMDHENMFWYRQDPGLGLRLIYFSYDVKMKEKGDIPEGYSVSREKKERFSLILESASTNQTSMYLCASSSVSGVSYNEQFFGPGTRLTVL.

V and J are TRBV11-2 and TRBJ2-1; D unclear. Germline V gene data show CDR1 as SGHAT and CDR2 as FQNNGV. The CDR3 runs to 14 residues. The V end lost 6 bases, the J end lost 0 bases, and 9 bases lay between the germline ends. CDR3 residues: CASSSTYSYNEQFF. The CDR3 nucleotides are TGTGCCAGCAGTTCGACATACTCCTACAATGAGCAGTTCTTC. Filled out from reference TRBV11-2 and TRBJ2-1, the complete variable domain reads EAGVAQSPRYKIIEKRQSVAFWCNPISGHATLYWYQQILGQGPKLLIQFQNNGVVDDSQLPKDRFSAERLKGVDSTLKIQPAKLEDSAVYLCASSSTYSYNEQFFGPGTRLTVL.

This clonotype appeared once. The J gene is TRBJ2-1, the V gene TRBV25-1; 14 positions agree with TRBD2. CDR1 MGHDK and CDR2 SYGVNS come from the germline V gene. This CDR3 contains 23 residues. The trim removed 5 bases at V and 1 base at J, leaving 22 bases unmatched. DNA of the CDR3: TGTGCCAGCAGTCCCCCGAGGCAGCCGGGTAGACTAGCGGGAGGGCCTTCCTACAATGAGCAGTTCTTC. This sequence encodes CASSPPRQPGRLAGGPSYNEQFF.

Ten or more counts support this clonotype. The rearrangement links TRBV6-2 or TRBV6-3 to TRBJ2-1; D tentatively fits TRBD1 or TRBD2 (5 bases each). There are 15 residues in the CDR3. V shed 2 bases and J shed 6 bases, with 14 bases lying between them. The V gene's germline CDR1 is MNHEY and CDR2 SVGEGT. This CDR3 reads CASSYEGTRANEQFF. Here the CDR3 DNA reads TGTGCCAGCAGTTACGAGGGAACCAGGGCCAATGAGCAGTTCTTC.

V gene TRBV12-3 or TRBV12-4 combines with J gene TRBJ2-7; 8 positions agree with TRBD1. V lost 7 bases, J lost 2 bases, and 7 bases stayed unmatched. The CDR3 has 14 amino acids. CDR3 protein: CASTQNRGTYEQYF. The DNA of the CDR3 is TGTGCCAGCACTCAAAACAGGGGGACCTACGAGCAGTACTTC.

This clonotype showed up just a few times. This rearrangement joins TRBV7-9 to TRBJ2-7; 11 bases fit TRBD2. Germline V gene lookup returns CDR1 SEHNR and CDR2 FQNEAQ (reference sequence). CDR3 length equals 18 residues. V lost 1 base, J lost 4 bases, and 12 bases stayed unmatched. The CDR3 DNA sequence: TGTGCCAGCAGCTTAGGGACTAGCGGGTTCGGGCCCTCTTACGAGCAGTACTTC. It translates to CASSLGTSGFGPSYEQYF. Filled out from reference TRBV7-9 and TRBJ2-7, the complete variable domain reads DTGVSQNPRHKITKRGQNVTFRCDPISEHNRLYWYRQTLGQGPEFLTYFQNEAQLEKSRLLSDRFSAERPKGSFSTLEIQRTEQGDSAMYLCASSLGTSGFGPSYEQYFGPGTRLTVT.

Only a few counts were recorded for this clonotype. This sequence joins TRBV7-2 and TRBJ2-1; 9 bases line up with TRBD2. The V and J ends lost 5 bases and 6 bases, in that order; junction bases with no gene match: 8. Germline loops: CDR1 SGHTA, CDR2 FQGNSA. The CDR3 spans 15 residues. CDR3 loop: CASSLIAGAGNEQFF. The CDR3 nucleotides are TGTGCCAGCAGCCTAATAGCGGGGGCCGGCAATGAGCAGTTCTTC.

V usage is TRBV5-1 and J usage is TRBJ2-7; 9 bases match TRBD2. Germline V gives CDR1 SGHRS, CDR2 YFSETQ. The CDR3 has 15 amino acids. V shed 0 bases, J shed 6 bases, and the junction held 7 bases outside the gene matches. CDR3 DNA: TGCGCCAGCAGCTTGGGCCCTAGCGGGAACCCCGAGCAGTACTTC. Its protein product is CASSLGPSGNPEQYF.

This clonotype was seen only a few times. The chain links TRBV9 to TRBJ2-3; 10 bases match TRBD2. Germline loops: CDR1 SGDLS, CDR2 YYNGEE. This CDR3 region has 15 residues. V dropped 4 bases and J dropped 10; count of bases not matched to a gene: 12. The DNA for the CDR3 is TGTGCCAGCAGCCACTCGGCTAGCGGGAGTTATGCGCAGTATTTT. It specifies CASSHSASGSYAQYF.

This rearrangement joins TRBV7-9 to TRBJ2-4; D might be TRBD2 (5 bases). Trimming took 4 bases from V and 6 from J, leaving 13 bases between them. This CDR3 is built from 14 residues. CDR1 SEHNR and CDR2 FQNEAQ come from the germline V gene (reference sequence). As DNA, the CDR3 is TGTGCCAGCAGCTCTTATGGACGGGGAAACATTCAGTACTTC. It encodes CASSSYGRGNIQYF.

A few counts support this clonotype. J is TRBJ1-5 and V is TRBV24-1; D not certain. CDR1 and CDR2 from the germline V gene are KGHDR and SFDVKD. This CDR3 region has 15 residues. Trimming cost V 7 bases and J 0 bases, with 12 bases left between them. The CDR3 DNA reads as TGTGCCACCAGCTCCGGACCGTATAGCAATCAGCCCCAGCATTTT. It specifies CATSSGPYSNQPQHF.

This clonotype has more than one count but fewer than ten. The chain couples TRBV5-4 to TRBJ2-3; maybe TRBD1 (6 bases). V lost 0 bases to trimming and J lost 6 bases, with 17 bases between them. Germline-derived CDR1 and CDR2 are SGHNT and YYREEE (reference sequence). This CDR3 contains 16 residues. The CDR3: CASSLGGRGRGDTQYF. The DNA for the CDR3 is TGTGCCAGCAGCTTGGGGGGCAGGGGCCGGGGCGATACGCAGTATTTT.

This clonotype has ten or more counts. The chain uses TRBV7-2 and TRBJ2-3, with TRBD2 matching over 14 bases. The CDR3 length is 17 residues. V lost 6 bases, J lost 3 bases, and 8 bases stayed unmatched. Per germline, CDR1 SGHTA and CDR2 FQGNSA. CDR3 sequence reads: CASSQTGTSGSTDTQYF. The CDR3 nucleotides read TGTGCCAGCAGTCAGACCGGGACTAGCGGGAGTACAGATACGCAGTATTTT. Full variable domain (outside the CDR3, taken from reference TRBV7-2 and TRBJ2-3): GAGVSQSPSNKVTEKGKDVELRCDPISGHTALYWYRQSLGQGLEFLIYFQGNSAPDKSGLPSDRFSAERTGGSVSTLTIQRTQQEDSAVYLCASSQTGTSGSTDTQYFGPGTRLTVL.

This clonotype was observed a handful of times. V and J are TRBV13 and TRBJ2-7; D not resolved. CDR1 and CDR2 (germline): PRHDT, FYEKMQ (reference sequence). The CDR3 spans 14 residues. Trimming removed 5 bases from V and 1 base from J, with 12 bases in between. In DNA, the CDR3 is TGTGCCAGCAGCCGAGCCGGCCGTTCCTACGAGCAGTACTTC. Amino acids: CASSRAGRSYEQYF.

This clonotype was observed a few times. This chain uses TRBV29-1 with TRBJ2-1; D may be TRBD1 (7 bases). The CDR3 is made up of 11 amino acids. Looked up from germline, CDR1 is SQVTM and CDR2 is ANQGSEA. The V and J ends lost 7 bases and 6 bases respectively, with 10 bases between them. For the CDR3, the DNA is TGCAGCGGGGGGGACAGCAATGAGCAGTTCTTC. Encoded protein: CSGGDSNEQFF.

This clonotype was counted between two and nine times. The rearrangement uses TRBV29-1 and TRBJ2-3; 7 bases fit TRBD1. Germline trimming cut 6 bases from V and 0 bases from J; bases unmatched to any gene: 6. There are 14 residues in the CDR3. Looked up from germline, CDR1 is SQVTM and CDR2 is ANQGSEA. The CDR3 nucleotides are TGCAGCGTGACAGGGTTACCTAGCACAGATACGCAGTATTTT. Protein sequence: CSVTGLPSTDTQYF.